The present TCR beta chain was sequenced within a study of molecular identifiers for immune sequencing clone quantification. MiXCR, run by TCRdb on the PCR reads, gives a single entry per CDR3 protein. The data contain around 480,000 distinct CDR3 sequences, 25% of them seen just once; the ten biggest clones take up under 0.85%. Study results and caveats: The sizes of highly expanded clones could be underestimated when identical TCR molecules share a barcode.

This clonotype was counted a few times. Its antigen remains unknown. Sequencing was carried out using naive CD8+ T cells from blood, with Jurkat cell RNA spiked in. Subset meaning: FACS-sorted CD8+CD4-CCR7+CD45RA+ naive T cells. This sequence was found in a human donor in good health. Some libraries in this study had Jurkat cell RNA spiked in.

The CDR3: CASSLVGGRGSQPQHF. In DNA form, the CDR3 reads TGTGCCAGCAGTTTAGTAGGGGGGAGAGGGTCGCAGCCCCAGCATTTT. This chain connects TRBV28 to TRBJ1-5; the D gene is possibly TRBD1 (6 bases). Trimming pared 2 bases from V and 7 bases from J, leaving 18 bases between. Germline CDR1 reads MDHEN; CDR2 reads SYDVKM. The CDR3 spans 16 residues.